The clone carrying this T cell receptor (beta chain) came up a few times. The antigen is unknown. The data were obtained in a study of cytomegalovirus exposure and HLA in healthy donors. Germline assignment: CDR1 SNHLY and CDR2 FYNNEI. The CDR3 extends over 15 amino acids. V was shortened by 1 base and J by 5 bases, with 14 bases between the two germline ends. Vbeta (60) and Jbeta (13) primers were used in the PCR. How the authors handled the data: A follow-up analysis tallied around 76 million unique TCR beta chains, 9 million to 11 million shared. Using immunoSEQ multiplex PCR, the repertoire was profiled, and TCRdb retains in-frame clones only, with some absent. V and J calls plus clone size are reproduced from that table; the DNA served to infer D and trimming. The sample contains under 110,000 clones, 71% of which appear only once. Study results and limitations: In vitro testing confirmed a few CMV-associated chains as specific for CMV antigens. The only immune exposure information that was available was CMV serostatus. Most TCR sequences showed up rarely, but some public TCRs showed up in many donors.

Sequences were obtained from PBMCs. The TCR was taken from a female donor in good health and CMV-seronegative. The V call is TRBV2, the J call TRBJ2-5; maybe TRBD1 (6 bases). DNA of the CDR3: TGTGCCAGCAGTGAAGTCCTAGACAGGTTGGAGACCCAGTACTTC. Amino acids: CASSEVLDRLETQYF.